Presented here are 22 T cell receptor beta chains from one specimen sequenced in a study of T cells in Graves' hyperthyroidism and ophthalmopathy. Amplified regions were TCR beta CDR3 sequences from RNA transcripts. First-round RT-PCR targeting the TCR CDR3 was performed with the HTBI primer set. TCRdb passed the multiplex PCR reads through MiXCR, listing each CDR3 protein once. There are some 400,000 distinct CDR3 sequences in the sample; approximately 19% occur only once, and around 4% lies in the top ten. The sample consisted of blood. These receptors all stem from a woman aged 18-30 years with Graves' hyperthyroidism.

This clonotype was seen many times. V is TRBV6-1 and J is TRBJ1-1; D is unclear. The V end lost 7 bases, the J end lost 0 bases, and 15 bases lay between the germline ends. CDR3 size: 15 residues. The V gene's germline CDR1 is MNHNS and CDR2 SASEGT. The CDR3 sequence is CASTPRRGVNTEAFF. As DNA, the CDR3 is TGTGCCAGCACACCCCGACGGGGAGTGAACACTGAAGCTTTCTTT.

This clonotype was observed at least ten times. The CDR3 sequence is CASSPPGKNTEAFF. DNA for the CDR3: TGTGCCAGCAGTCCCCCGGGGAAGAACACTGAAGCTTTCTTT. V gene TRBV28 combines with J gene TRBJ1-1; D remains ambiguous. Per the germline V gene, CDR1 is MDHEN and CDR2 is SYDVKM. The CDR3 runs to 14 residues. Trimming took off 5 bases at V and 1 base at J, with 11 bases between the two ends.

The V and J genes are TRBV10-3 and TRBJ2-2; D is undetermined. Germline V gene data show CDR1 as ENHRY and CDR2 as SYGVKD. This CDR3 has 14 residues. Trimming left V 3 bases short and J 0 bases short, with 5 bases between. CDR3 residues: CAISDDANTGELFF. The CDR3 nucleotides are TGTGCCATCAGTGACGACGCGAACACCGGGGAGCTGTTTTTT.

This clonotype has at least ten counts. The genes are TRBV29-1 and TRBJ1-3; 7 positions match TRBD1. J was trimmed by 0 bases and V by 1 base; bases with no gene match: 6. The germline gives CDR1 SQVTM, CDR2 ANQGSEA. The CDR3 loop spans 16 amino acids. The CDR3 DNA sequence: TGCAGCGTTGAAGTGGGACAGCCCCCCTCTGGAAACACCATATATTTT. Translation gives CSVEVGQPPSGNTIYF.

The table lists this clonotype with many counts. V usage is TRBV6-1 and J usage is TRBJ2-7; 9 nucleotides match TRBD1. Germline V gene sequence: CDR1 MNHNS, CDR2 SASEGT. The V gene end was trimmed by 10 bases and the J gene end by 5 bases; junction bases not matched to a gene: 6. The CDR3 has 12 residues. The CDR3 region has the DNA TGTGCCACCGGACAGGGGCGGCACGAGCAGTACTTC. Translated, it gives CATGQGRHEQYF.

The V call is TRBV3-1, the J call TRBJ2-5; TRBD2 matches 11 bases. Germline CDR1 and CDR2: LGHDT and YNNKEL (reference sequence). This CDR3 contains 17 residues. V gave up 4 bases and J gave up 7 bases; unmatched junction bases: 14. The CDR3 loop reads CASSPGRGLAGGVTQYF. The CDR3 DNA sequence: TGTGCCAGCAGCCCGGGAAGGGGGCTAGCGGGGGGTGTGACCCAGTACTTC.

The rearrangement links TRBV24-1 to TRBJ2-7; 8 bases line up with TRBD2. Germline CDR1 and CDR2: KGHDR and SFDVKD. Trimming took 11 bases from V and 1 from J; bases not matched to a gene: 6. The CDR3 consists of 13 residues. The CDR3: CASRGGLSYEQYF. The CDR3 DNA reads as TGTGCCAGCCGGGGGGGCCTGTCCTACGAGCAGTACTTC.

This clonotype was found many times. The J gene is TRBJ2-5, the V gene TRBV6-5; 8 positions match TRBD1. The V and J ends lost 0 bases and 6 bases, in that order; junction bases with no gene match: 9. Per the germline V gene, CDR1 is MNHEY and CDR2 is SVGAGI. This CDR3 contains 16 residues. CDR3 residues: CASSYSKTGGTKTQYF. CDR3 in DNA: TGTGCCAGCAGTTACTCGAAAACAGGGGGTACGAAGACCCAGTACTTC.

By share, this clonotype counts as medium-sized. This chain joins TRBV20-1 and TRBJ1-1; 11 bases are shared with TRBD1. The V gene's germline CDR1 is DFQATT and CDR2 SNEGSKA (reference sequence). V lost 7 bases, J lost 4 bases, and 5 bases stayed unmatched. The CDR3 extends over 13 amino acids. The CDR3 sequence is CSVSGQGVTEAFF. The CDR3 bases are TGCAGTGTTTCGGGACAGGGGGTCACTGAAGCTTTCTTT.

This clonotype was counted at least ten times. This chain links TRBV7-8 with TRBJ2-2; 9 bases line up with TRBD2. Germline CDR1 is SGHVS and CDR2 is FQNEAQ. V shed 7 bases and J 8 bases; nucleotides not matched to a gene: 5. The CDR3 spans 13 residues. The CDR3 DNA reads as TGTGCCAGCACGCGCGGGGGGGCTGGGGAGCTGTTTTTT. It encodes CASTRGGAGELFF.

Remarks on this clonotype: Given a much more abundant clone one base away, this may be a read error. The CDR3 end shows no conserved phenylalanine or tryptophan, and so a read error is likely. The rearrangement joins TRBV11-2 to TRBJ2-7; D uncertain. This CDR3 comprises 15 residues. The germline V and J ends were trimmed by 3 bases and 2 bases, with 14 bases remaining between them. CDR1 and CDR2 (germline): SGHAT, FQNNGV. The CDR3 DNA is TGTGCCAGCAGCTTCGGCAGGTACTTTACCTACGAGCAGTACTAC. Encoded protein: CASSFGRYFTYEQYY.

This clonotype has just one count. A junction boundary mismatches the germline segment, possibly from a read error. The J gene is TRBJ1-1, the V gene TRBV12-3 or TRBV12-4; D is unclear. This CDR3 contains 21 residues. CDR3 coding DNA: TGTGCCAGCAGTTTACGGTTTACGGGCTCCTTGATACAGTCAAGGTACACTGACGCTTTCTTT. It encodes CASSLRFTGSLIQSRYTDAFF.

The CDR3 DNA reads as TGTGCCAGCAGTACGGGACAGGAAAACATTCAGTACTTC. Translation gives CASSTGQENIQYF. This rearrangement joins TRBV6-5 to TRBJ2-4; 8 bases match TRBD1. The CDR3 runs 13 residues. Trimming took 5 bases from V and 5 from J; bases not matched to a gene: 2. CDR1 MNHEY and CDR2 SVGAGI come from the germline V gene.

This clonotype came up many times. This may be a read error, as it is one base from a much larger clone. Here the CDR3 omits its conserved ending phenylalanine or tryptophan, so a read error is the likely source. This chain uses TRBV12-3 or TRBV12-4 with TRBJ1-1; no definite D call. The CDR3 covers 11 residues. The V end lost 7 bases, the J end lost 4 bases, and 7 bases lay between the germline ends. The chain's CDR3 is CASNWGTEAFS. The CDR3 DNA reads as TGTGCCAGCAACTGGGGCACTGAAGCTTTCTCT.

This clonotype was seen at least ten times. This chain joins TRBV20-1 and TRBJ1-4; TRBD1 matches 8 bases. The V and J ends lost 0 bases and 3 bases, in that order; junction bases with no gene match: 6. Germline assignment: CDR1 DFQATT and CDR2 SNEGSKA (reference sequence). The CDR3 has 16 residues. The CDR3 sequence is CSARERQGLANEKLFF. The CDR3 DNA reads as TGCAGTGCTAGAGAAAGACAGGGGCTAGCTAATGAAAAACTGTTTTTT.

This clonotype was seen ten or more times. The DNA of the CDR3 is TGTGCCAGCAGTTACCGCGGGACAGGGCCCGATGGCTACACCTTC. Protein: CASSYRGTGPDGYTF. The chain combines TRBV6-2 or TRBV6-3 with TRBJ1-2; 9 bases match TRBD1. CDR1 is MNHEY and CDR2 is SVGEGT in the germline V gene. The CDR3 totals 15 residues. V gave up 2 bases and J gave up 6 bases; unmatched junction bases: 7.

This clonotype has a count of ten or more. The chain couples TRBV19 to TRBJ1-1, with D unresolved. The CDR3 is 15 amino acids. V was cut by 5 bases and J by 0 bases, with 13 bases left in between. Germline CDR1 reads LNHDA; CDR2 reads SQIVND (reference sequence). Here the CDR3 DNA reads TGTGCCAGTAGTGGTTGGGCCAGCATGAACACTGAAGCTTTCTTT. Residues: CASSGWASMNTEAFF.

This clonotype was recorded at least ten times. V is TRBV30 and J is TRBJ1-1; D uncertain. CDR1 GTSNPN and CDR2 SVGIG come from the germline V gene (reference sequence). Trimming pared 5 bases from V and 7 bases from J, leaving 11 bases between. CDR3 length: 11 residues. The CDR3 spells CAWVLGVEAFF. CDR3 nucleotide sequence: TGTGCCTGGGTTTTAGGCGTTGAAGCTTTCTTT.

This clonotype was detected ten times or more. The chain combines TRBV6-5 with TRBJ2-5, with D unresolved. V lost 2 bases, J lost 2 bases, and 9 bases lay in between. This CDR3 spans 14 amino acids. In germline, CDR1 is MNHEY, CDR2 SVGAGI. This CDR3 reads CASSYTPSQETQYF. In DNA form, the CDR3 reads TGTGCCAGCAGTTACACGCCTAGTCAAGAGACCCAGTACTTC.

At least ten counts were recorded for this clonotype. This chain links TRBV28 with TRBJ1-6; the D is unclear. From germline, CDR1 is MDHEN and CDR2 SYDVKM. Trimming removed 7 bases at V and 7 bases at J, with 11 bases between. This CDR3 has 13 amino acids. The CDR3 DNA reads TGTGCCAGCATTCCGGACTTCAATTCACCCCTCCACTTT. It specifies CASIPDFNSPLHF. Full variable domain (outside the CDR3, taken from reference TRBV28 and TRBJ1-6): DVKVTQSSRYLVKRTGEKVFLECVQDMDHENMFWYRQDPGLGLRLIYFSYDVKMKEKGDIPEGYSVSREKKERFSLILESASTNQTSMYLCASIPDFNSPLHFGNGTRLTVT.

This clonotype appeared many times. In nucleotides, the CDR3 is TGCAGCGTTGATCGGGAGACCCAGTACTTC. It yields the protein CSVDRETQYF. The V and J genes are TRBV29-1 and TRBJ2-5; D gene ambiguous. CDR1 and CDR2 (germline): SQVTM, ANQGSEA. V lost 3 bases, J lost 5 bases, and 4 bases lay in between. The CDR3 is 10 amino acids.

The V call is TRBV7-9, the J call TRBJ2-5; D might be TRBD1 or TRBD2, each matching 5 bases. Per germline, CDR1 SEHNR and CDR2 FQNEAQ (reference sequence). The ends were cut back, 1 base at V and 4 bases at J, with 10 bases in the middle. The CDR3 is 14 residues long. CDR3 DNA sequence: TGTGCCAGCAGCTTAGACGGGGCCCCAGAGACCCAGTACTTC. Its protein product is CASSLDGAPETQYF.